Reported below is one T cell receptor (beta chain). The sample originates from a study of blood T cell repertoires in COVID-19. At the level of the study: The analysed material was cDNA or gDNA that came from T cells, B-cell-depleted T cells, or PBMCs.

Enrolled through a virtual design, the participants were between roughly 18 and 90 years of age and came from approximately 25 US areas. Authors' methods: How many nucleated cells were present was estimated from reference gene primer amplification. The protocol was immunoSEQ multiplex PCR, while the TCRdb copy is restricted to in-frame clones and leaves out a portion. Clone size and V and J calls were adopted from that table, with D and trimming inferred from the DNA. The table has 200,000 to 250,000 clones, approximately 84% seen once. Trimming left V 0 bases short and J 4 bases short, with 9 bases between. The CDR3 contains 14 residues. Per the germline V gene, CDR1 is LGHNA and CDR2 is YSLEER.

The chain is built from TRBV4-3 and TRBJ1-2; D not certain. This receptor was taken from a man in his sixties who had recovered from COVID-19. The specimen was PBMCs or T cells enriched from blood (not recorded which). The CDR3 reads CASSQEPRGYGYTF. CDR3 nucleotide sequence: TGCGCCAGCAGCCAAGAGCCTCGCGGCTATGGCTACACCTTC.